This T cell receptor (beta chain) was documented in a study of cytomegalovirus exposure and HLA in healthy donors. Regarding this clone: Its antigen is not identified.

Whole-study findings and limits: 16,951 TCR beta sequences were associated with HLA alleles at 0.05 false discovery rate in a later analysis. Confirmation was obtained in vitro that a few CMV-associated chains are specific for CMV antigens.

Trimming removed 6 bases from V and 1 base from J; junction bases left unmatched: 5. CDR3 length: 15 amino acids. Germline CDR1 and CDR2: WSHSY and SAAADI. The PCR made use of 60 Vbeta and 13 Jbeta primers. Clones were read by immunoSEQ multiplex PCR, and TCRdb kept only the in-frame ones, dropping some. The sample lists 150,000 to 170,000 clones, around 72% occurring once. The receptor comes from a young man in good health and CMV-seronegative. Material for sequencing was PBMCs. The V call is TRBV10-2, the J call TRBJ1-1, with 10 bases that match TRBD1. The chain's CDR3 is CASSGGQGWNTEAFF. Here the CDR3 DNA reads TGCGCCAGCAGCGGGGGACAGGGGTGGAACACTGAAGCTTTCTTT.